The source of this T cell receptor (beta chain) is a study of shared clonotypes between healthy human individuals. Study in general: Researchers assigned three CD4 naive, three CD4 memory, two CD8 naive and one CD8 memory plate to each donor. General study results and limits: The sharing of 4.5% to 5.5% of naive CD4 clonotypes was seen across a handful of donors.

TCRdb's copy holds only in-frame clones and misses some; the assay was immunoSEQ multiplex PCR. The sample lists a few million clones; approximately 90% were seen once. In the case of this clone: The antigen is unknown.

Trimming left V 6 bases short and J 9 bases short, with 9 bases between. Germline V gene lookup returns CDR1 MDHEN and CDR2 SYDVKM. The CDR3 covers 11 residues. The receptor was isolated from a man between 18 and 29 years old in good health. The chain links TRBV28 to TRBJ2-1; D is possibly TRBD1 or TRBD2 (5 bases each). The source material was naive CD4+ T cells sorted from blood. Documented subset: CD45RA+ positively selected. Written as DNA, the CDR3 is TGTGCCAGCAGCCCCGGGACTGAGCAGTTCTTC. Protein product: CASSPGTEQFF.